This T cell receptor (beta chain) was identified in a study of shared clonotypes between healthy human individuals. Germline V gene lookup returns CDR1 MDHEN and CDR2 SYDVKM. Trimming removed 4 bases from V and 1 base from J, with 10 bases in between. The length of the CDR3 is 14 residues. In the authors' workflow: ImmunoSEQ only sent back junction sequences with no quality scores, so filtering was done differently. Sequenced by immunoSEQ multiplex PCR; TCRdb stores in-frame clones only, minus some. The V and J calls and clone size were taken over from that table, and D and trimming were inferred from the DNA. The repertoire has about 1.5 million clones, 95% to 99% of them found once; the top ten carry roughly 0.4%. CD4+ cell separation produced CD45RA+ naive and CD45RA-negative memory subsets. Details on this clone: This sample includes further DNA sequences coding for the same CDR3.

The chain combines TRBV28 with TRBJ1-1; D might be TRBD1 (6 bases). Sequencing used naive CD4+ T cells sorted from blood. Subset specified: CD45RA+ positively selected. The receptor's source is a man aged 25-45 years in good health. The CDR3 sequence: CASSSRGPNTEAFF. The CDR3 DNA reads TGTGCCAGCAGTTCCAGGGGCCCGAACACTGAAGCTTTCTTT.